A single sample is the source of the 16 T cell receptor beta chains below, sequenced in a study of technical replicates of blood from a handful of donors. Sequencing was performed with immunoSEQ multiplex PCR; in TCRdb, only in-frame clones are kept and a portion is missing. The data contain 60,000 to 85,000 clones, almost 98% of them seen just once; the ten biggest clones take up roughly 0.21%. Input material: T cells isolated from PBMCs. Receptors were obtained from a human donor in good health.

The chain has TRBV19 and TRBJ2-2; no definite D call. Trimming removed 5 bases at V and 4 bases at J, with 14 bases between. CDR1 LNHDA and CDR2 SQIVND come from the germline V gene (reference sequence). The CDR3 totals 15 residues. CDR3 in amino acids: CASSLPGISTGELFF. CDR3 bases: TGTGCCAGTAGTCTCCCAGGAATCAGCACCGGGGAGCTGTTTTTT.

CDR3 protein: CASSPIDGYTF. The CDR3 DNA reads as TGTGCCAGCAGCCCCATTGATGGCTACACCTTC. The chain uses TRBV7-9 and TRBJ1-2; D is ambiguous. Per germline, CDR1 SEHNR and CDR2 FQNEAQ (reference sequence). Trimming shortened V by 5 bases and J by 6 bases, and 7 bases separated the two germline ends. This CDR3 spans 11 amino acids.

CDR3 nucleotides: TGTGCCAGCAGCCGGGGGGACAGGGGCACAGATACGCAGTATTTT. Its protein product is CASSRGDRGTDTQYF. The chain recombines TRBV4-2 with TRBJ2-3; 9 bases agree with TRBD1. CDR1 and CDR2 (germline): LGHNA, YNFKEQ. Losses at the gene ends were 4 bases for V and 1 base for J; bases not matched to a gene: 3. This CDR3 contains 15 residues.

The chain employs TRBV28 and TRBJ2-7; 7 positions match TRBD1. The CDR3 has 17 residues. V lost 6 bases, J lost 2 bases, and 16 bases stayed unmatched. CDR1 is MDHEN, CDR2 SYDVKM, per germline. As DNA, the CDR3 is TGTGCCAGCAGCCTCTATATATCCGGCGACAGGGCCTACGAGCAGTACTTC. Translated, it gives CASSLYISGDRAYEQYF.

The CDR3 sequence is CASSLEGIYTF. The CDR3 DNA follows: TGCGCCAGCAGCTTGGAGGGGATCTACACCTTC. The rearrangement links TRBV5-1 to TRBJ1-2; D possibly corresponds to TRBD1 (5 bases). V lost 0 bases and J 10 bases, leaving 7 bases between the germline ends. The CDR3 is made up of 11 amino acids. Germline V gene data show CDR1 as SGHRS and CDR2 as YFSETQ.

The J gene is TRBJ1-2, the V gene TRBV5-1; D perhaps matches TRBD1 (5 bases). CDR3 size: 13 residues. Trimming pared 4 bases from V and 3 bases from J, leaving 10 bases between. The germline V gene has CDR1 SGHRS and CDR2 YFSETQ. The CDR3 sequence: CASSLGRDYGYTF. For the CDR3, the DNA is TGCGCCAGCAGCCTGGGACGGGACTATGGCTACACCTTC.

The chain employs TRBV19 and TRBJ1-1, with 8 bases aligning to TRBD1. Unmatched junction bases numbered 9, after V lost 5 bases and J lost 4 bases. CDR3 length: 15 residues. Germline V gene data show CDR1 as LNHDA and CDR2 as SQIVND (reference sequence). Here the CDR3 reads CASSEDRGGGTEAFF. The CDR3 DNA reads as TGTGCCAGTAGTGAAGACAGGGGAGGCGGCACTGAAGCTTTCTTT.

V gene TRBV4-1 combines with J gene TRBJ2-3; 14 bases fit TRBD2. The CDR3 extends over 18 amino acids. Germline loops: CDR1 MGHRA, CDR2 YSYEKL. The trim removed 4 bases at V and 3 bases at J, leaving 9 bases unmatched. CDR3 region: CASSLSGTSGRVTDTQYF. The CDR3 nucleotides are TGCGCCAGCAGCCTCTCCGGGACTAGCGGGAGAGTTACAGATACGCAGTATTTT.

V is TRBV27 and J is TRBJ2-3; possibly TRBD1 for D (6 bases). There are 15 residues in the CDR3. Per the germline V gene, CDR1 is MNHEY and CDR2 is SMNVEV (reference sequence). Between the trimmed V and J ends, which lost 5 bases and 1 base, there was a span of 13 bases. The chain's CDR3 is CASSPRGHRTDTQYF. CDR3 coding DNA: TGTGCCAGCAGTCCACGGGGACACCGCACAGATACGCAGTATTTT.

The chain employs TRBV2 and TRBJ1-5; tentatively, D is TRBD1 (6 bases). CDR3 size: 14 residues. Germline V lookup: CDR1 SNHLY, CDR2 FYNNEI. Trimming removed 1 base from V and 4 bases from J, with 8 bases in between. The CDR3 DNA follows: TGTGCCAGCAGTGAAGAAGGGGGAAATCAGCCCCAGCATTTT. It translates to CASSEEGGNQPQHF.

This clone was picked up one time. J is TRBJ2-1 and V is TRBV28, with 14 bases identical to TRBD2. The CDR3 contains 18 residues. V lost 6 bases and J lost 4; bases outside the gene matches: 11. Per germline, CDR1 MDHEN and CDR2 SYDVKM. Here the CDR3 DNA reads TGTGCCAGCAGCTCCGGGACTAGCGGGAGTAATATATACAATGAGCAGTTCTTC. Encoded protein: CASSSGTSGSNIYNEQFF.

This clone appeared a few times. The chain recombines TRBV7-8 with TRBJ1-2, with D possibly TRBD1 on 6 matching bases. The V gene lost 5 bases and the J gene lost 0 bases, with 10 bases spanning the gap. Germline assignment: CDR1 SGHVS and CDR2 FQNEAQ. This CDR3 spans 14 amino acids. The CDR3, as DNA: TGTGCCAGCAGCCCGACAGGCTCTAACTATGGCTACACCTTC. Its translation is CASSPTGSNYGYTF.

The chain is built from TRBV15 and TRBJ1-2, with D maybe TRBD1 (5 bases). The germline V gene encodes CDR1 LNHNV and CDR2 YYDKDF (reference sequence). V was cut by 0 bases and J by 4 bases, with 18 bases left in between. This CDR3 contains 17 residues. The CDR3 spells CATSREGAGYFSYGYTF. CDR3 in DNA: TGTGCCACCAGCAGAGAAGGGGCAGGGTACTTTTCCTATGGCTACACCTTC. Variable domain in full (rest from reference TRBV15 and TRBJ1-2): DAMVIQNPRYQVTQFGKPVTLSCSQTLNHNVMYWYQQKSSQAPKLLFHYYDKDFNNEADTPDNFQSRRPNTSFCFLDIRSPGLGDTAMYLCATSREGAGYFSYGYTFGSGTRLTVV.

The rearrangement links TRBV12-5 to TRBJ2-3; 7 bases are shared with TRBD1. This CDR3 spans 14 amino acids. V gave up 7 bases and J gave up 5 bases; unmatched junction bases: 9. The germline V gene has CDR1 LGHNT and CDR2 FRNRAP. CDR3 region: CASALGQLGDTQYF. The CDR3 coding sequence is TGTGCTAGTGCCTTGGGACAGCTGGGAGATACGCAGTATTTT.

The genes are TRBV5-8 and TRBJ2-5; 8 bases align to TRBD1. Germline loops: CDR1 SGHTS, CDR2 YDEGEE. The CDR3 runs to 15 residues. With V trimmed by 2 bases and J by 3 bases, 6 bases remained unmatched. The CDR3 loop reads CASSFQGAREETQYF. DNA of the CDR3: TGTGCCAGCAGCTTCCAGGGGGCCCGTGAAGAGACCCAGTACTTC.

This chain joins TRBV6-1 and TRBJ2-5, with 10 bases matching TRBD2. The germline V gene encodes CDR1 MNHNS and CDR2 SASEGT. The CDR3 runs 16 residues. J lost 5 bases, V lost 2 bases, and 8 bases had no gene match. The CDR3 sequence: CASSESGGASGETQYF. The CDR3 DNA reads TGTGCCAGCAGTGAAAGCGGGGGGGCCTCTGGGGAGACCCAGTACTTC.